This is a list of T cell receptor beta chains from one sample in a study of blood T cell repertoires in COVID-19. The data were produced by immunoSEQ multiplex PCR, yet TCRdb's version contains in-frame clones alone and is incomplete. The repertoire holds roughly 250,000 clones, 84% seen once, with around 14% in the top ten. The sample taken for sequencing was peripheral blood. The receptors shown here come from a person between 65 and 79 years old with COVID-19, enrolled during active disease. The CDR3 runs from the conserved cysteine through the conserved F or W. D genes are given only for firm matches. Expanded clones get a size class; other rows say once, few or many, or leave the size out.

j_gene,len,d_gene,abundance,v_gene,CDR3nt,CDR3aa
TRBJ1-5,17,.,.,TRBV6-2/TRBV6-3,TGTGCCAGCAGTTACCATTCCGCCCCCCCCGGGAATCAGCCCCAGCATTTT,CASSYHSAPPGNQPQHF
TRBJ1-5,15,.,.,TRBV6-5,TGTGCCAGCACCCCGAGTGGAGGAATTAATCAGCCCCAGCATTTT,CASTPSGGINQPQHF
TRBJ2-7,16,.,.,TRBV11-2,TGTGCCAGCAGCGGCTGGCTAGGGGGTTCCCTCTACGAGCAGTACTTC,CASSGWLGGSLYEQYF
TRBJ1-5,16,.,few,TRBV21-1,TGTGCCAGCAGCGCCCGTTCGGACAGTAGCAATCAGCCCCAGCATTTT,CASSARSDSSNQPQHF
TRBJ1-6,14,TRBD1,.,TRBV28,TGTGCCAGCAGTTACAGGGGGTATAATTCACCCCTCCACTTT,CASSYRGYNSPLHF
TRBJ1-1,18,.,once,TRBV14,TGTGCCAGCAGCAAACCCCCCTTCTGGGCGGGAATGAACACTGAAGCTTTCTTT,CASSKPPFWAGMNTEAFF
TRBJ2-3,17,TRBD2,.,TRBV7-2,TGTGCCAGCAGCCCGATCACTAGCGGGAGGCCCACAGATACGCAGTATTTT,CASSPITSGRPTDTQYF
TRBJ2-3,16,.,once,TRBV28,TGTGCCAGCAGTTTATATTTAGCGGAGGGGCGAGATACGCAGTATTTT,CASSLYLAEGRDTQYF
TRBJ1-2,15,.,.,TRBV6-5,TGTGCCAGCAGGGGAGGGGCAGGCCTTAACTATGGCTACACCTTC,CASRGGAGLNYGYTF
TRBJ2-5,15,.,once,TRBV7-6,TGTGCCAGCAGCTTAGAAGGGGTTCGGTCGGAGACCCAGTACTTC,CASSLEGVRSETQYF
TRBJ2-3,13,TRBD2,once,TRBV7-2,TGTGCCAGCAGCTTGACTAGCCCGAATACGCAGTATTTT,CASSLTSPNTQYF
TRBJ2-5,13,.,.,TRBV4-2,TGTGCCAGCAGCCAAGGCCCCGGGGAGACCCAGTACTTC,CASSQGPGETQYF
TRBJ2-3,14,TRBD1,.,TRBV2,TGTGCCAGCAGTGAGGACAGGGGGTCAGATACGCAGTATTTT,CASSEDRGSDTQYF
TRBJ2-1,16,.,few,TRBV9,TGTGCCAGCAGCGTAGCTCCCAGAATTACCTACAATGAGCAGTTCTTC,CASSVAPRITYNEQFF
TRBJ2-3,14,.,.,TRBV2,TGTGCCAGCAGCCAGAACGCAGGGGCAGATACGCAGTATTTT,CASSQNAGADTQYF
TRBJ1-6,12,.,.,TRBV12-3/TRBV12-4,TGTGCCAGCAGTTCGGAGAGTTCACCCCTCCACTTT,CASSSESSPLHF
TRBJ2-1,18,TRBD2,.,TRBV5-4,TGTGCCAGCAGCCCTCGGAACAGCGGGAGGACCCGGTCCTATGAGCAGTTCTTC,CASSPRNSGRTRSYEQFF
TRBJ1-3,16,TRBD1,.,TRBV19,TGTGCCAGTATCGCGCAGGACAGGGCGACTGGAAACACCATATATTTT,CASIAQDRATGNTIYF
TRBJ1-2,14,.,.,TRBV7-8,TGTGCCAGCAGCTTAGTGGGCAGACCCTATGGCTACACCTTC,CASSLVGRPYGYTF
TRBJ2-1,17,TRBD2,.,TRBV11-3,TGTGCCAGCAGCCTCCCGGTTAGCGGGAGACCATACAATGAGCAGTTCTTC,CASSLPVSGRPYNEQFF
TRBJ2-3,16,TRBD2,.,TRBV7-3,TGTGCCAGCAGCCCCGCCCCTCTAGCGGGGACAGATACGCAGTATTTT,CASSPAPLAGTDTQYF
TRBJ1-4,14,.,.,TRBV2,TGTGCCAGCAATCTATGGGGCAGGGATGAAAAACTGTTTTTT,CASNLWGRDEKLFF
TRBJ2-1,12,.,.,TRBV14,TGTGCCAGCAGCCAAGCAGGAGGAACTCAGTTCTTC,CASSQAGGTQFF
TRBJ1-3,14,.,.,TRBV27,TGTGCCAGCAGTCCAACCAGCTCTGGAAACACCATATATTTT,CASSPTSSGNTIYF
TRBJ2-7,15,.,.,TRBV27,TGTGCCAGCAGTTTACTCCCGGGACTCGTTTACGAGCAGTACTTC,CASSLLPGLVYEQYF
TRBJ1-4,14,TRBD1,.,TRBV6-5,TGTGCCAGCAGAGGACAGGGGGTTGGAGAAAAACTGTTTTTT,CASRGQGVGEKLFF
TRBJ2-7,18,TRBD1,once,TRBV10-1,TGCGCCAGCAGTGAGTCGGGGGAAAAGGACAGGAGCTCCTACGAGCAGTACTTC,CASSESGEKDRSSYEQYF
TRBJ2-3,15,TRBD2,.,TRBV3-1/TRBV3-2,TGTGCCAGCAGCCGTGGGGAGGGGATCTCAGATACGCAGTATTTT,CASSRGEGISDTQYF
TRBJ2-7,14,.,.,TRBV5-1,TGCGCCAGCAGCATCGACGGGATTAACTACGAGCAGTACTTC,CASSIDGINYEQYF
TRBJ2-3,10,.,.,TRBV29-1,TGCAGCGTCCCGACAGATACGCAGTATTTT,CSVPTDTQYF
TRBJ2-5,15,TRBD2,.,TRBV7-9,TGTGCCAGCAGCCTGAGCGGGGGCCCCCAAGAGACCCAGTACTTC,CASSLSGGPQETQYF
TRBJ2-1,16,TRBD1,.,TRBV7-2,TGTGCCAGCAGCCCCGGGACAGGGGATTTCTACAATGAGCAGTTCTTC,CASSPGTGDFYNEQFF
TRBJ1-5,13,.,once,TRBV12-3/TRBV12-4,TGTGCCAGTTCTTTCGGTAGCAATCAGCCCCAGCATTTT,CASSFGSNQPQHF
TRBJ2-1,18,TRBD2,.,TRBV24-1,TGTGCCACCAGTGATAGGGCCCCCCAAGCGGGAGTTCGAAATGAGCAGTTCTTC,CATSDRAPQAGVRNEQFF
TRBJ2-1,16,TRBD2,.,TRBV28,TGTGCCAGCACCCCATCACTAGCGGAAGCCTACAATGAGCAGTTCTTC,CASTPSLAEAYNEQFF
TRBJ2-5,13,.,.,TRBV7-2,TGTGCCAGCAGCCTATTATCGGGGGAGACCCAGTACTTC,CASSLLSGETQYF
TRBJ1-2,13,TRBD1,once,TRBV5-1,TGCGCCAGCAGCACGGGACAGGGGGACGGCTACACCTTC,CASSTGQGDGYTF
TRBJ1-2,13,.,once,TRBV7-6,TGTGCCAGCAGCCCACAGAGTTCCTATGGCTACACCTTC,CASSPQSSYGYTF
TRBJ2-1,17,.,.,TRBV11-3,TGTGCCAGCAGCTTAGGCACTAGCTCCTCCTCCTACAATGAGCAGTTCTTC,CASSLGTSSSSYNEQFF
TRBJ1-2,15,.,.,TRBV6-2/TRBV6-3,TGTGCCAGCAGTTATCACGGACATACGAACTATGGCTACACCTTC,CASSYHGHTNYGYTF
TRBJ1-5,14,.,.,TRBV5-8,TGTGCCAGCAGCTTGGGACAGAATTATCAGCCCCAGCATTTT,CASSLGQNYQPQHF
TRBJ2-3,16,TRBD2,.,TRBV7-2,TGTGCCAGCAGCTTATCCCTCCAGCGGGGAACAGATACGCAGTATTTT,CASSLSLQRGTDTQYF
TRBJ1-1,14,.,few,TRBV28,TGTGCCAGCCGGAGGGGTGGGGGGAACACTGAAGCTTTCTTT,CASRRGGGNTEAFF
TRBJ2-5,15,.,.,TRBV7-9,TGTGCCAGCAGTTCCAGGGTCGGGCTCCGAGAGACCCAGTACTTC,CASSSRVGLRETQYF
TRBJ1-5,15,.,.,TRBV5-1,TGCGCCAGCAGCATTAGCGGGATGAGCAATCAGCCCCAGCATTTT,CASSISGMSNQPQHF
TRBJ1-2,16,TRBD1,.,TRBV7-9,TGTGCCAGCACCTCCCTGCCTGGCAGGGGGGTTTATGGCTACACCTTC,CASTSLPGRGVYGYTF
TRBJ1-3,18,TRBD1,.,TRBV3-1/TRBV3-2,TGTGCCAGCAGCCAAGAAGGGGACAGCCTTTACTCTGGAAACACCATATATTTT,CASSQEGDSLYSGNTIYF
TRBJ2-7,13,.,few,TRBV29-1,TGCAGCGTTGTAGACAGTCTCCCTACGGGGCAGTACTTC,CSVVDSLPTGQYF
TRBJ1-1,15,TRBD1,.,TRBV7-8,TGTGCCAGCAGCTTACCGGACAGGGGGAACACTGAAGCTTTCTTT,CASSLPDRGNTEAFF
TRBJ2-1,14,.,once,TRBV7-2,TGTGCCAGCAGCTTAGGGCGCAGGGCGAATGAGCAGTTCTTC,CASSLGRRANEQFF
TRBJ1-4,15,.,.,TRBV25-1,TGTGCCAGCAGTGAATGGGCAGGTGATAGTGAAAAACTGTTTTTT,CASSEWAGDSEKLFF
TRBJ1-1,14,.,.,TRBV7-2,TGTGCCAGCAGCCTACTGAGAGGTGACACTGAAGCTTTCTTT,CASSLLRGDTEAFF
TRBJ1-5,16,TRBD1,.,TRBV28,TGTGCCAGCAGTCCGCCGGGACAGGGAGTGTGGCAGCCCCAGCATTTT,CASSPPGQGVWQPQHF
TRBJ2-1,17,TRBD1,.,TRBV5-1,TGCGCCAGCAGCTTCCTTATCACGAAGGGGGCCGATCCTGAGCAGTTCTTC,CASSFLITKGADPEQFF